The clone carrying this T cell receptor (beta chain) was seen only a few times. Its cognate antigen is unknown. Running of the assay took place at deep level. Scientists sequenced DNA from unsorted PBMC on ten immunoSEQ deep assay plates. Assay used: immunoSEQ multiplex PCR; TCRdb lists only in-frame clones, some missing. The data contain about 480,000 clones, around 74% of them singletons. The source of the sample is a study of shared clonotypes between healthy human individuals. General observations from the study: Researchers sampled blood only, noting tissue repertoires likely differ.

The CDR3 extends over 13 amino acids. V was trimmed by 9 bases and J by 4 bases, leaving 12 bases between them. Germline values: CDR1 ENHRY, CDR2 SYGVKD. All donors were Caucasian adults living in Nashville, Tennessee. The sequence was collected from a woman between 35 and 50 years old in good health. Some clones in this sample may be carry-over from other donors' samples. The sequenced material came from PBMCs. V gene TRBV10-3 combines with J gene TRBJ2-2; tentatively, D is TRBD1 (5 bases). In DNA form, the CDR3 reads TGTGCCATAGAACAGGAAATCACCGGGGAGCTGTTTTTT. Translated: CAIEQEITGELFF.